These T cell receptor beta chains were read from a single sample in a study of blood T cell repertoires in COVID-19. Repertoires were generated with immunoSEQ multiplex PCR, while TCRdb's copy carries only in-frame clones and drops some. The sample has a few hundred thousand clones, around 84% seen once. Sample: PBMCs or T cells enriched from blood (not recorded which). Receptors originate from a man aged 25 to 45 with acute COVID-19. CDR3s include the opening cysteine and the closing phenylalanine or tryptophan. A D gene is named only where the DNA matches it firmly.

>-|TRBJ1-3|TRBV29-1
CSVLDKGNTIYF
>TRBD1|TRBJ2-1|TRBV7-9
CASSLRDRLIGEQFF
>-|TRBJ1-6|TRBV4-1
CASSQFIQGSPLHF
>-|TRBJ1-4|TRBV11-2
CASSLRVSNEKLFF
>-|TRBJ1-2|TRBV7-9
CASSRGDYGYTF
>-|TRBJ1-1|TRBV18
CASSPLGSMNTEAFF
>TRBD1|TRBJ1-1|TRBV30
CAWSVNRGRSTEAFF
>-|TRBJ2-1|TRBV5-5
CASSLGGSEQFF
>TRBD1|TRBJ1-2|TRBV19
CASSIGDGQGSPTNYGYTF
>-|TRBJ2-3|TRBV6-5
CASRGTVLTDTQYF
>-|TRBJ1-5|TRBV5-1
CASSEGTTTLNQPQHF
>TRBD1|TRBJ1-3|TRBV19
CASSLQGQRVALRGNTIYF
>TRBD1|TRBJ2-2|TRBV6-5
CASSRTGGAGELFF
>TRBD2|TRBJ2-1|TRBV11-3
CASSSRTSGIANEQFF
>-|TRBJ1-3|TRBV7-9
CASSSSKNSGNTIYF
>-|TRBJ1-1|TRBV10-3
CATKRPRSTEAFF
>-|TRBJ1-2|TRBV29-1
CSVPYSPRGGYTF
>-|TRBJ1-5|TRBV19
CASRTGRGNQPQHF
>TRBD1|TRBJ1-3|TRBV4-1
CASSQGQGFLPGNTIYF
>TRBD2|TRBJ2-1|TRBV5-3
CARRELAGGVNEQFF
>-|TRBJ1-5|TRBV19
CASNRDTNRASNQPQHF
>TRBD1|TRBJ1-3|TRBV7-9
CASSSADRGLKGNTIYF
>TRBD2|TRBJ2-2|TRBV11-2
CASSAGGAMTGELFF
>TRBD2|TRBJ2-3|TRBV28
CASSPWIAGITDTQYF
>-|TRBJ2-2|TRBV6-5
CASSYLEAGELFF
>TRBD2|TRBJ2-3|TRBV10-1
CASSETLAGADTQYF
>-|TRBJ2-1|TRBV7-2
CASSFRGGPIPEDEQFF
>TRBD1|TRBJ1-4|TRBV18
CASSLDQGGSGKLFF
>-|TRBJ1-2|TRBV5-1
CASSSAGRNYGYTF
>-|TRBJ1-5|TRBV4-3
CASSQDIVNQPQHF
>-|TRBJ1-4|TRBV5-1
CASSQSGGPNEKLFF